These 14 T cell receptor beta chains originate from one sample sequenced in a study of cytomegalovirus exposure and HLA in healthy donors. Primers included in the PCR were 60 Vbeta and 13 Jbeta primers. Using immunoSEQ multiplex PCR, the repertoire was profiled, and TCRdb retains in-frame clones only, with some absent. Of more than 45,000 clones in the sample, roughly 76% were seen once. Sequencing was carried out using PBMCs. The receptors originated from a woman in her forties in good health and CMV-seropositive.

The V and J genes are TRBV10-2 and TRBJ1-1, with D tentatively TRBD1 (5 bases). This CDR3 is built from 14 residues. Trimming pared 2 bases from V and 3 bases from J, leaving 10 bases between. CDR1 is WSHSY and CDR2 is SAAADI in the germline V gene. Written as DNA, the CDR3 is TGCGCCAGCAGTGAGGAGGTCAGGGACACTGAAGCTTTCTTT. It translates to CASSEEVRDTEAFF.

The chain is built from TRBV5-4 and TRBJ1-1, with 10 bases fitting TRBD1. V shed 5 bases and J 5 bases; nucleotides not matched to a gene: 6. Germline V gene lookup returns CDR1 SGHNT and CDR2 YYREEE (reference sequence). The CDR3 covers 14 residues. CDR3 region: CASRDRGRETEAFF. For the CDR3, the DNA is TGTGCCAGCAGAGACAGGGGGCGCGAGACTGAAGCTTTCTTT.

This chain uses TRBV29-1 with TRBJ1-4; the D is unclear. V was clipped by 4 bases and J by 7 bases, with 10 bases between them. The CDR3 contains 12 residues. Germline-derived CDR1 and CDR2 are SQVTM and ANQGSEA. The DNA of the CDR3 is TGCAGCGTTGGCGGGGAAGGTGAAAAACTGTTTTTT. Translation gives CSVGGEGEKLFF. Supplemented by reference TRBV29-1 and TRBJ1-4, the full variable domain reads SAVISQKPSRDICQRGTSLTIQCQVDSQVTMMFWYRQQPGQSLTLIATANQGSEATYESGFVIDKFPISRPNLTFSTLTVSNMSPEDSSIYLCSVGGEGEKLFFGSGTQLSVL.

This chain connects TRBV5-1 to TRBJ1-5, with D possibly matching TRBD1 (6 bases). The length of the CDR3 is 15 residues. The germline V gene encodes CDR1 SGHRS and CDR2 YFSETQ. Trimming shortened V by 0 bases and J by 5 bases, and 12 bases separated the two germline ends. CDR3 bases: TGCGCCAGCAGCTTGGGCCCAGGGGTGTATCAGCCCCAGCATTTT. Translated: CASSLGPGVYQPQHF.

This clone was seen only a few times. DNA for the CDR3: TGTGCCAGCAGCCCCCCTCTAGCGGGGGTTTCGGATACGCAGTATTTT. This translates into CASSPPLAGVSDTQYF. The chain has TRBV14 and TRBJ2-3, with 10 bases fitting TRBD2. This CDR3 has 16 residues. Germline trimming cut 4 bases from V and 6 bases from J; bases unmatched to any gene: 10. The germline gives CDR1 SGHDN, CDR2 FVKESK.

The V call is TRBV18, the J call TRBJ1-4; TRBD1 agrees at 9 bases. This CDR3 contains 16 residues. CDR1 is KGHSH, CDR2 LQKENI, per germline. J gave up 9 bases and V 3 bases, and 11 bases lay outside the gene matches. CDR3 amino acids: CASSPSGQGGSKKLFF. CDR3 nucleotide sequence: TGTGCCAGCTCACCCTCGGGACAGGGCGGTTCTAAAAAACTGTTTTTT. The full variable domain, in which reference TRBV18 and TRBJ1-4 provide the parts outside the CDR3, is NAGVMQNPRHLVRRRGQEARLRCSPMKGHSHVYWYRQLPEEGLKFMVYLQKENIIDESGMPKERFSAEFPKEGPSILRIQQVVRGDSAAYFCASSPSGQGGSKKLFFGSGTQLSVL.

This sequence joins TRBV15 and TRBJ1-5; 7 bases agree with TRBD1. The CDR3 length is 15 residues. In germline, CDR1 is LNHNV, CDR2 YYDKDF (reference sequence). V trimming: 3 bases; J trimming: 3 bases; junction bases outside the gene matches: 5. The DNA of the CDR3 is TGTGCCACCAGCAGGGGGGACAGTCTCAATCAGCCCCAGCATTTT. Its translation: CATSRGDSLNQPQHF.

The CDR3 loop is CASNKGSGNEQFF. DNA of the CDR3: TGTGCCAGTAATAAGGGGTCAGGGAATGAGCAGTTCTTC. The chain combines TRBV19 with TRBJ2-1; tentatively, D is TRBD1 (5 bases). Germline values: CDR1 LNHDA, CDR2 SQIVND (reference sequence). The CDR3 has 13 residues. Trimming removed 7 bases at V and 7 bases at J, with 14 bases between.

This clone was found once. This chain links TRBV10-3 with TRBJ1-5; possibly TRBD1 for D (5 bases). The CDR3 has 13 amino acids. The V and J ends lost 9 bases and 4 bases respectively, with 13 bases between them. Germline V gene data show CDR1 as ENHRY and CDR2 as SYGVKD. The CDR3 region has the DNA TGTGCCATTCAGGGTGAAGGGAATCAGCCCCAGCATTTT. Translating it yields CAIQGEGNQPQHF.

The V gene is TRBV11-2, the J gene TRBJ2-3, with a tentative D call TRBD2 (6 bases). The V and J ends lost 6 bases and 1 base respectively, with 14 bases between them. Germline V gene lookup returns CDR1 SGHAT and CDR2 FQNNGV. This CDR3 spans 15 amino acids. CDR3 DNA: TGTGCCAGCAGACCTGGGACTTCTCGCACAGATACGCAGTATTTT. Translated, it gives CASRPGTSRTDTQYF.

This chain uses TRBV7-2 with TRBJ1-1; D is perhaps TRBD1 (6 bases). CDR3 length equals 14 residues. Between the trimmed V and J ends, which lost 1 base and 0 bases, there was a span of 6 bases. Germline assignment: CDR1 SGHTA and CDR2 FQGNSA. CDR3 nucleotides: TGTGCCAGCAGCTTAGACAGGGTGAACACTGAAGCTTTCTTT. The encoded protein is CASSLDRVNTEAFF.

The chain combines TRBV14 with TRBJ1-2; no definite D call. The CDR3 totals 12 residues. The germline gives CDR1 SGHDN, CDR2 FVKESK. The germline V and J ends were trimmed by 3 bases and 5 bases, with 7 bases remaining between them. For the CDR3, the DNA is TGTGCCAGCAGCCACTACGAATATGGCTACACCTTC. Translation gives CASSHYEYGYTF.

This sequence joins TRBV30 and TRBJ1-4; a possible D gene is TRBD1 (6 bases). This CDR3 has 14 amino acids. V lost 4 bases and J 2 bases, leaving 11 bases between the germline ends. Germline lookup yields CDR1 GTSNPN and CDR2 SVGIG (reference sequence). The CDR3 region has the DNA TGTGCCTGGATGGGAACAGGGACTAATGAAAAACTGTTTTTT. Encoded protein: CAWMGTGTNEKLFF.

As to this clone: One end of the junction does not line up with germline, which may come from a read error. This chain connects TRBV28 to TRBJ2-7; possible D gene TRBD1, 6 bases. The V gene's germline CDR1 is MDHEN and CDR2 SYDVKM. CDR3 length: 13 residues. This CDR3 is CASSPGHKYEQCF. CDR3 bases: TGTGCCAGCAGCCCGGGACACAAATACGAGCAGTGCTTC.